Shown below are 29 T cell receptor beta chains from a single sample sequenced in a study of graft-versus-host responses after intestinal transplantation. No antigen has been assigned to these receptors. Measured with immunoSEQ multiplex PCR; TCRdb has only the in-frame clones, and not every one. In the table there are about 120,000 clones, 95% of which are singletons. The sequences come from unstimulated CD8+ T cells sorted from spleen or lymph node cells, collected before intestinal transplant. The origin of the receptors is a human donor who received an intestinal transplant.

The chain has TRBV13 and TRBJ2-7; 7 bases line up with TRBD1. The trim removed 3 bases at V and 1 base at J, leaving 3 bases unmatched. The length of the CDR3 is 14 residues. From germline, CDR1 is PRHDT and CDR2 FYEKMQ (reference sequence). DNA of the CDR3: TGTGCCAGCAGCTTGGGGGACAGTTCCTACGAGCAGTACTTC. It encodes CASSLGDSSYEQYF.

The chain couples TRBV19 to TRBJ1-2, with D perhaps TRBD1 (6 bases). The CDR3 has 10 residues. V shed 9 bases and J shed 6 bases, with 8 bases lying between them. CDR1 and CDR2 from the germline V gene are LNHDA and SQIVND (reference sequence). The CDR3 DNA reads as TGTGCCAGCAAGGGGGATGGCTACACCTTC. Translation gives CASKGDGYTF. Full variable domain (remainder filled in from reference TRBV19 and TRBJ1-2): DGGITQSPKYLFRKEGQNVTLSCEQNLNHDAMYWYRQDPGQGLRLIYYSQIVNDFQKGDIAEGYSVSREKKESFPLTVTSAQKNPTAFYLCASKGDGYTFGSGTRLTVV.

This chain links TRBV7-2 with TRBJ2-7, with 9 bases matching TRBD1. The ends lost 5 bases at V and 3 bases at J; junction bases unmatched: 5. Germline V gene data show CDR1 as SGHTA and CDR2 as FQGNSA. The CDR3 spans 14 residues. CDR3 sequence: CASSARDRVYEQYF. CDR3 in DNA: TGTGCCAGCAGCGCCCGGGACAGGGTCTACGAGCAGTACTTC.

The chain employs TRBV5-6 and TRBJ1-2; no clear D gene. This CDR3 has 13 residues. Germline V lookup: CDR1 SGHDT, CDR2 YYEEEE. V was pared by 1 base and J by 3 bases, with 7 bases between. DNA of the CDR3: TGTGCCAGCAGCTTGACGGAAGACTATGGCTACACCTTC. It yields the protein CASSLTEDYGYTF.

The chain carries TRBV7-9 and TRBJ2-7, with 8 bases identical to TRBD2. The CDR3 contains 16 residues. The junction had 15 bases not matched to a gene; V was cut back by 6 bases and J by 5 bases. Per the germline V gene, CDR1 is SEHNR and CDR2 is FQNEAQ (reference sequence). The CDR3 reads CASRDTTGTSFHEQYF. CDR3 DNA sequence: TGTGCCAGCAGAGATACGACCGGGACTAGTTTCCACGAGCAGTACTTC.

The CDR3 reads CASSALAGPSYEQYF. DNA of the CDR3: TGTGCCAGCAGCGCACTAGCGGGCCCCTCCTACGAGCAGTACTTC. The chain is built from TRBV9 and TRBJ2-7; 9 nucleotides align to TRBD2. Losses at the gene ends were 3 bases for V and 0 bases for J; bases not matched to a gene: 4. Germline assignment: CDR1 SGDLS and CDR2 YYNGEE. This CDR3 comprises 15 residues.

J is TRBJ2-1 and V is TRBV6-5; TRBD2 matches 7 bases. The CDR3 runs to 13 residues. The V gene end was trimmed by 3 bases and the J gene end by 8 bases; junction bases not matched to a gene: 4. Germline V gene sequence: CDR1 MNHEY, CDR2 SVGAGI. The CDR3 sequence: CASSYGGGDEQFF. The DNA for the CDR3 is TGTGCCAGCAGTTATGGGGGAGGGGATGAGCAGTTCTTC.

The chain couples TRBV12-5 to TRBJ1-1; D is unresolved. CDR3 length: 11 amino acids. V lost 1 base to trimming and J lost 6 bases, with 3 bases between them. Germline V gene lookup returns CDR1 LGHNT and CDR2 FRNRAP. This CDR3 reads CASGLGPEAFF. In DNA, the CDR3 is TGTGCTAGTGGTTTGGGGCCTGAAGCTTTCTTT.

V and J are TRBV14 and TRBJ2-1; D possibly corresponds to TRBD2 (5 bases). V lost 0 bases, J lost 10 bases, and 7 bases lay in between. Germline CDR1 SGHDN, CDR2 FVKESK. The CDR3 sequence is 12 residues long. The CDR3 bases are TGTGCCAGCAGCCAAGATCGGAGGGAGCAGTTCTTC. Its translation is CASSQDRREQFF. The full variable domain, with the rest looked up from reference TRBV14 and TRBJ2-1, is EAGVTQFPSHSVIEKGQTVTLRCDPISGHDNLYWYRRVMGKEIKFLLHFVKESKQDESGMPNNRFLAERTGGTYSTLKVQPAELEDSGVYFCASSQDRREQFFGPGTRLTVL.

The chain is built from TRBV28 and TRBJ1-1; 11 nucleotides agree with TRBD1. Germline V lookup: CDR1 MDHEN, CDR2 SYDVKM. Trimming removed 6 bases from V and 3 bases from J; junction bases left unmatched: 6. This CDR3 contains 15 residues. The CDR3 coding sequence is TGTGCCAGCAGCTTGGGGACAGGGGGTTACACTGAAGCTTTCTTT. Its protein product is CASSLGTGGYTEAFF.

The CDR3 DNA is TGTGCCAGCAGCTTAGATTCAGGGGTGTATCAGCCCCAGCATTTT. Protein sequence: CASSLDSGVYQPQHF. The chain couples TRBV7-8 to TRBJ1-5; a possible D gene is TRBD1 (6 bases). CDR1 is SGHVS, CDR2 FQNEAQ, per germline. V lost 1 base and J 5 bases, leaving 12 bases between the germline ends. The CDR3 is made up of 15 amino acids.

The chain uses TRBV1 and TRBJ1-5. TRBV1 is a pseudogene locus. The CDR3 totals 13 residues. DNA for the CDR3: TGCACCAGCGCAGAGGATCGCAATCAGCCCCAGCATTTT. Translated, it gives CTSAEDRNQPQHF.

The V call is TRBV23-1, the J call TRBJ2-7; 8 nucleotides line up with TRBD1. TRBV23-1 is sorted into the ORF group, with uncertain function. CDR3 length equals 14 residues. J gave up 0 bases and V 7 bases, and 5 bases lay outside the gene matches. Here the CDR3 reads CASKQGAISYEQYF. The DNA for the CDR3 is TGCGCCAGCAAGCAGGGGGCGATCTCCTACGAGCAGTACTTC.

This CDR3 is CASSLRLEGTHEQYF. DNA for the CDR3: TGCGCCAGCAGCCTCAGACTAGAAGGTACGCACGAGCAGTACTTC. The J gene is TRBJ2-7, the V gene TRBV5-1; D might be TRBD2 (6 bases). The CDR3 loop spans 15 amino acids. Looked up from germline, CDR1 is SGHRS and CDR2 is YFSETQ. The ends were cut back, 4 bases at V and 5 bases at J, with 19 bases in the middle.

The chain carries TRBV27 and TRBJ2-2; 11 bases match TRBD2. After removal of 1 base from V and 4 bases from J, the junction contained 11 bases not matched to a gene. The CDR3 spans 19 residues. Germline V lookup: CDR1 MNHEY, CDR2 SMNVEV (reference sequence). The CDR3 DNA follows: TGTGCCAGCAGTTTATTAATGGCTAGCGGGAGGATGGGCACCGGGGAGCTGTTTTTT. It is translated as CASSLLMASGRMGTGELFF.

The chain links TRBV5-1 to TRBJ2-1; D gene unclear. The CDR3 has 15 amino acids. CDR1 is SGHRS, CDR2 YFSETQ, per germline. The V end was cut by 0 bases, the J end by 0 bases, with 7 bases between. The CDR3 is CASSLVTASYNEQFF. CDR3 sequence (DNA): TGCGCCAGCAGCTTGGTTACGGCCTCCTACAATGAGCAGTTCTTC.

The rearrangement links TRBV10-3 to TRBJ2-3; D may match TRBD1 or TRBD2 (6 bases each). V was cut by 3 bases and J by 8 bases, with 15 bases left in between. The CDR3 consists of 14 residues. Germline V gene lookup returns CDR1 ENHRY and CDR2 SYGVKD. The chain's CDR3 is CAISDRDSRGTQYF. DNA for the CDR3: TGTGCCATCAGTGATCGGGACTCCAGGGGTACGCAGTATTTT.

In its sample, this clone was seen once. The V and J genes are TRBV5-1 and TRBJ2-7; D might be TRBD1 or TRBD2, each matching 5 bases. CDR1 and CDR2 (germline): SGHRS, YFSETQ. Trimming took off 5 bases at V and 2 bases at J, with 14 bases between the two ends. This CDR3 is 14 amino acids long. The CDR3 DNA follows: TGCGCCAGCAGTTCCGCCGAGGGACCCTACGAGCAGTACTTC. Translated: CASSSAEGPYEQYF.

The chain combines TRBV10-2 with TRBJ2-3; 14 nucleotides match TRBD2. This CDR3 region has 17 residues. J gave up 0 bases and V 6 bases, and 5 bases lay outside the gene matches. The germline V gene encodes CDR1 WSHSY and CDR2 SAAADI. The CDR3 sequence: CASSGLAGGSSTDTQYF. The CDR3 region has the DNA TGCGCCAGCAGCGGACTAGCGGGAGGCTCTAGCACAGATACGCAGTATTTT.

The V call is TRBV5-6, the J call TRBJ2-7, with no clear D. CDR1 SGHDT and CDR2 YYEEEE come from the germline V gene. The CDR3 covers 12 residues. V dropped 0 bases and J dropped 5 bases, with 6 bases sitting between them. The CDR3 protein is CASSLAWDEQYF. The CDR3 DNA sequence: TGTGCCAGCAGCTTGGCCTGGGACGAGCAGTACTTC.

The chain has TRBV5-1 and TRBJ1-1; weak D call: TRBD1 (5 bases). The CDR3 consists of 14 residues. Looked up from germline, CDR1 is SGHRS and CDR2 is YFSETQ. Trimming removed 2 bases from V and 4 bases from J, with 12 bases in between. CDR3 sequence: CASSLGVGSTEAFF. CDR3 DNA sequence: TGCGCCAGCAGCTTAGGGGTCGGTAGCACTGAAGCTTTCTTT.

The V and J genes are TRBV4-1 and TRBJ2-7, with TRBD2 matching over 11 bases. The CDR3 runs to 17 residues. Germline lookup yields CDR1 MGHRA and CDR2 YSYEKL. V shed 4 bases and J 2 bases; nucleotides not matched to a gene: 10. CDR3 region: CASSPLSASGGTYEQYF. As DNA, the CDR3 is TGCGCCAGCAGCCCACTTTCGGCTAGCGGGGGGACCTACGAGCAGTACTTC.

The chain recombines TRBV5-1 with TRBJ2-7, with D perhaps being TRBD1 or TRBD2 (5 bases each). Germline V gene sequence: CDR1 SGHRS, CDR2 YFSETQ. The CDR3 is made up of 14 amino acids. V shed 2 bases and J shed 7 bases, with 16 bases lying between them. CDR3 amino acids: CASSFQPRWGEQYF. The CDR3 DNA reads TGCGCCAGCAGCTTTCAACCTAGATGGGGGGAGCAGTACTTC.

The rearrangement joins TRBV6-5 to TRBJ2-7; TRBD2 agrees at 7 bases. The CDR3 consists of 15 residues. The V and J ends lost 0 bases and 3 bases, in that order; junction bases with no gene match: 5. Germline CDR1 is MNHEY and CDR2 is SVGAGI. In DNA, the CDR3 is TGTGCCAGCAGTTACTCTCATCTAGCGGACTACGAGCAGTACTTC. Translated: CASSYSHLADYEQYF.

The chain joins TRBV28 to TRBJ2-3; D not certain. This CDR3 is built from 14 residues. Germline loops: CDR1 MDHEN, CDR2 SYDVKM. V shed 5 bases and J shed 2 bases, with 11 bases lying between them. The CDR3: CASSQVSNTDTQYF. CDR3 bases: TGTGCCAGCAGTCAGGTCTCGAACACAGATACGCAGTATTTT.

The chain is built from TRBV13 and TRBJ1-4; D uncertain. Trimming stripped 2 bases from V and 5 bases from J, with 12 bases between. This CDR3 has 15 residues. Germline CDR1 and CDR2: PRHDT and FYEKMQ (reference sequence). This CDR3 is CASSLLAPSNEKLFF. CDR3 nucleotides: TGTGCCAGCAGCTTATTGGCTCCTTCAAATGAAAAACTGTTTTTT.

V is TRBV13 and J is TRBJ2-1; D is ambiguous. The germline V and J ends were trimmed by 4 bases and 0 bases, with 16 bases remaining between them. This CDR3 region has 17 residues. Germline CDR1 and CDR2: PRHDT and FYEKMQ (reference sequence). This CDR3 is CASSSQLLLGSYNEQFF. CDR3 nucleotide sequence: TGTGCCAGCAGCTCCCAACTACTCCTTGGCTCCTACAATGAGCAGTTCTTC.

This chain uses TRBV9 with TRBJ2-1; 8 bases align to TRBD1. The J segment lost 8 bases and the V segment lost 0 bases, leaving 10 bases of the junction unmatched. The length of the CDR3 is 16 residues. Germline V CDR1 and CDR2: SGDLS, YYNGEE. The CDR3 DNA reads TGTGCCAGCAGCGTAGAGGGGGACAGGCTGAGCCATGAGCAGTTCTTC. It yields the protein CASSVEGDRLSHEQFF.

The rearrangement joins TRBV7-2 to TRBJ1-2, with 10 positions matching TRBD1. CDR3 length: 16 residues. Germline CDR1 SGHTA, CDR2 FQGNSA. The J segment lost 7 bases and the V segment lost 5 bases, leaving 13 bases of the junction unmatched. CDR3 DNA: TGTGCCAGCAGCGATACCCCGACAGGGGGCGTGGGTGGCTACACCTTC. Its protein product is CASSDTPTGGVGGYTF. Complete variable domain (other parts from reference TRBV7-2 and TRBJ1-2): GAGVSQSPSNKVTEKGKDVELRCDPISGHTALYWYRQSLGQGLEFLIYFQGNSAPDKSGLPSDRFSAERTGGSVSTLTIQRTQQEDSAVYLCASSDTPTGGVGGYTFGSGTRLTVV.